The next 3 T cell receptor beta chains were all read from a single sample in a study of monozygotic twins with inflammatory bowel disease (dated by TCRdb to between 2017 and 2020). Library preparation used 5' RACE. Sequencing instrument: Illumina HiSeq 2500. TCRdb reprocessed the raw reads; every CDR3 protein sequence is a single record, and DNA is not supplied. The table for this sample shows around 370,000 distinct CDR3 sequences. The top ten constitute just over 2.5% of the sample. Material for sequencing was blood. These receptors were collected from a human donor with ulcerative colitis or Crohn's disease, or a healthy co-twin of an affected twin (not recorded which).

The chain recombines TRBV20-1 with TRBJ2-2. This CDR3 spans 13 amino acids. Germline assignment: CDR1 DFQATT and CDR2 SNEGSKA (reference sequence). This chain's CDR3 is CSARERITGELFF.

The chain employs TRBV28 and TRBJ2-3. Germline V gene lookup returns CDR1 MDHEN and CDR2 SYDVKM. The CDR3 runs 16 residues. The CDR3: CASSPHLLTSTDTQYF.

This chain uses TRBV19 with TRBJ2-1; TCRdb's D call, TRBD1, is unchecked because there is no DNA. The CDR3 length is 13 residues. Germline values: CDR1 LNHDA, CDR2 SQIVND (reference sequence). The CDR3 loop is CASTVSDKNEQFF.